These T cell receptor beta chains were read from a single sample in a study of shared T cell receptors in the human thymus. Assay used: immunoSEQ multiplex PCR; TCRdb lists only in-frame clones, some missing. This sample has about 730,000 clones; 70% to 90% occur once, and the top ten carry roughly 0.01%. These sequences were also reported in another study, on human thymus T cells.

Sequenced sample: thymocytes. Receptor source: a girl under three years old with a congenital heart defect. Both conserved end residues are part of each CDR3. D genes are given only for firm matches. Clone sizes are given selectively: once, few, many, or a class where the clone is expanded.

v_call	j_call	d_call	clone_size	cdr3_nt	cdr3_aa
TRBV12-2	TRBJ2-5	.	.	TGTGCAAGTCGCTTAGCGAGAGGGCTAGCGGGGGTAGAGACCCAGTACTTC	CASRLARGLAGVETQYF
TRBV19	TRBJ2-3	TRBD1	.	TGTGCCAGTAGTAGGAGGACAGGGCTAGCAGATACGCAGTATTTT	CASSRRTGLADTQYF
TRBV6-6	TRBJ2-7	TRBD2	.	TGTGCCAGCAGGGGACTAGTTATCGGCGAGCAGTACTTC	CASRGLVIGEQYF
TRBV14	TRBJ1-3	.	once	TGTGCCAGCAGCCAAGAGAGTCCGGTCTCTGGAAACACCATATATTTT	CASSQESPVSGNTIYF
TRBV6-5	TRBJ2-1	TRBD1	.	TGTGCCAGCAGTTGGACCGGGACAGGGGGCACTGAGCAGTTCTTC	CASSWTGTGGTEQFF
TRBV7-2	TRBJ2-5	TRBD2	.	TGTGCCAGCAGCTTAGGACTAGCGGGGATGGGGGAGACCCAGTACTTC	CASSLGLAGMGETQYF
TRBV7-9	TRBJ1-5	.	.	TGTGCCAGCAGCTTAGGTCCCCGGGAGCCATATAGCAATCAGCCCCAGCATTTT	CASSLGPREPYSNQPQHF
TRBV28	TRBJ1-1	.	.	TGTGCCAGCATCCCGGAGGGGCTGAACACTGAAGCTTTCTTT	CASIPEGLNTEAFF
TRBV15	TRBJ1-1	.	.	TGTGCCACCAGCAGAGATCGGGGAACAGGGTGGAAGGACACTGAAGCTTTCTTT	CATSRDRGTGWKDTEAFF
TRBV5-1	TRBJ2-3	.	.	TGCGCCAGCAGCCTTGTGTGGGGAGGTATAGATACGCAGTATTTT	CASSLVWGGIDTQYF
TRBV4-2	TRBJ1-2	TRBD1	.	TGTGCCAGCAGCCAAAGGACAGGGGGCTATGGCTACACCTTC	CASSQRTGGYGYTF
TRBV28	TRBJ2-4	TRBD1	.	TGTGCCAGCAGCCCCGGGACAGGGAAAAACATTCAGTACTTC	CASSPGTGKNIQYF
TRBV23-1	TRBJ1-5	.	.	TGCGCCAGAAAAACAGGGACATCGGGGCAGCCCCAGCATTTT	CARKTGTSGQPQHF
TRBV28	TRBJ2-6	.	.	TGTGCCAGCAGTTTCGGGGGTGGGGAGCCTGGGGCCAACGTCCTGACTTTC	CASSFGGGEPGANVLTF
TRBV5-1	TRBJ2-1	TRBD2	.	TGCGCCAGCAGCTCGCGTGAAGTAGCGGGGGGACTATCCTACAATGAGCAGTTCTTC	CASSSREVAGGLSYNEQFF
TRBV27	TRBJ2-1	TRBD2	.	TGTGCCAGCAGTGCTACTAGCGGGGGCCCCTACAATGAGCAGTTCTTC	CASSATSGGPYNEQFF
TRBV6-5	TRBJ2-1	.	few	TGTGCCAGCAGTTACCGCTTAGGGGGAGCCTACAATGAGCAGTTCTTC	CASSYRLGGAYNEQFF
TRBV18	TRBJ1-2	TRBD1	.	TGTGCCAGCTCACCTTCACCTTTACGGGACAGGGGGCCCGCCAACTATGGCTACACCTTC	CASSPSPLRDRGPANYGYTF
TRBV7-8	TRBJ1-2	.	.	TGTGCCAGCAGCTTAGCGATAGAAGACAGCAGAACCCGTAACTATGGCTACACCTTC	CASSLAIEDSRTRNYGYTF